This T cell receptor beta chain comes out of a study of T-cell memory formation after mild COVID-19. V shed 4 bases, J shed 6 bases, and the junction held 5 bases outside the gene matches. The CDR3 is made up of 14 amino acids. Looked up from germline, CDR1 is LNHDA and CDR2 is SQIVND (reference sequence). TCRdb re-called the 5' RACE reads with MiXCR, one entry per CDR3 protein. The sample comprises more than 400,000 distinct CDR3 sequences, around a sixth of which are singletons, and about 12% rests with the top ten. Material for sequencing was PBMCs or a T cell subset sorted from them (not recorded which). This rearrangement joins TRBV19 to TRBJ2-7, with 11 bases lining up with TRBD2. The sequence was obtained from an adult woman who had mild COVID-19 (a few samples of this study predate the infection). Cell type and time point are not known. The CDR3 sequence: CASSRTSGLSEQYF. CDR3 DNA: TGTGCCAGTAGTAGGACTAGCGGGCTTTCCGAGCAGTACTTC.